Sequencing of this TCR beta chain was carried out in a study of cytomegalovirus exposure and HLA in healthy donors. Study-level information: Among 398 genotyped donors, about 83% fell in the Caucasian-associated ancestry cluster. Points from the study as a whole: Certain sequence variants were highly shared and formed a cluster, and this cluster was likely a sequencing artifact. In a later analysis, HLA-associated TCR beta chains were more clonally expanded than equally common others.

CDR3 length equals 15 residues. From germline, CDR1 is SGHVS and CDR2 FNYEAQ. The trim removed 3 bases at V and 1 base at J, leaving 4 bases unmatched. PCR was performed using 60 Vbeta and 13 Jbeta primers. Repertoires were generated with immunoSEQ multiplex PCR, while TCRdb's copy carries only in-frame clones and drops some. The sample yields about 200,000 clones, roughly 80% seen once. This clone occurred once. Its cognate antigen is unknown. V is TRBV7-6 and J is TRBJ2-5; 8 bases agree with TRBD2. This receptor was taken from a man younger than 45 in good health and CMV-seronegative. What was sequenced was PBMCs. Here the CDR3 reads CASSLGGGLQETQYF. CDR3 DNA sequence: TGTGCCAGCAGCTTGGGCGGGGGGCTCCAAGAGACCCAGTACTTC.